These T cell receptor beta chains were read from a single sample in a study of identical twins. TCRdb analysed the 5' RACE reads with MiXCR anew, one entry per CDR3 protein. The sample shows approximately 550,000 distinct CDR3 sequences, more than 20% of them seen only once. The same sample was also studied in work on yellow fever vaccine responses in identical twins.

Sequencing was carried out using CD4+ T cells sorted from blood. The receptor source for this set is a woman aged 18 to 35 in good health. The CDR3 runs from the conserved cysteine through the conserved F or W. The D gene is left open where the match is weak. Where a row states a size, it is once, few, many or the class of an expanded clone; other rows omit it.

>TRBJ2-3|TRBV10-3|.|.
TGTGCCATCAGTGATGCCCTCAGTGCAGATACGCAGTATTTT
CAISDALSADTQYF
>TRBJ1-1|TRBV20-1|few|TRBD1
TGCAGTGCTCGGACAGGGGGCTTTGAAACTGAAGCTTTCTTT
CSARTGGFETEAFF
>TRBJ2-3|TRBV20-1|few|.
TGCAGTGCTAGACAGTCCACAGATACGCAGTATTTT
CSARQSTDTQYF
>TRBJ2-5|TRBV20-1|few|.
TGCAGTGCTAGAGATCCCCGACTAACAAAGACCCAGTACTTC
CSARDPRLTKTQYF
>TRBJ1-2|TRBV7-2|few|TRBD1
TGTGCCAGCAGCTCTCGGACAGGGGTGCGTGGCTACACCTTC
CASSSRTGVRGYTF
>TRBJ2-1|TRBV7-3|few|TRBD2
TGTGCCAGCAGCCCGACTAGCGGAAGGGAGCAGTTCTTC
CASSPTSGREQFF
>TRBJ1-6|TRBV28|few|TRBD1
TGTGCCAGCAGCGACCGGGACAGGGGGCCTTCACCCCTCCACTTT
CASSDRDRGPSPLHF
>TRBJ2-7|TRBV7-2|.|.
TGTGCCAGCAGCTTAGGGATAGTAGGCTCCTACGAGCAGTACTTC
CASSLGIVGSYEQYF
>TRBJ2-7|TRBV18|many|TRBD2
TGTGCCAGTAGTCCGGGACTAGCCTACGAGCAGTACTTC
CASSPGLAYEQYF
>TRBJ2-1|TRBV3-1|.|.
TGTGCCAGCAGCCAAGAAATTGGGCAGGTCAATGAGCAGTTCTTC
CASSQEIGQVNEQFF
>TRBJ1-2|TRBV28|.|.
TGTGCCAGCAGGACGACAGCAGGAGGTGGCTACACCTTC
CASRTTAGGGYTF
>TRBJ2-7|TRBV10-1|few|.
TGCGCCAGCAGTGGGCGAACAGGGGGGGCCTACGAGCAGTACTTC
CASSGRTGGAYEQYF
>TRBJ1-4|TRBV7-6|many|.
TGTGCCAGCAACTGGGTAAAGTGGGTGGATGAAAAACTGTTTTTT
CASNWVKWVDEKLFF